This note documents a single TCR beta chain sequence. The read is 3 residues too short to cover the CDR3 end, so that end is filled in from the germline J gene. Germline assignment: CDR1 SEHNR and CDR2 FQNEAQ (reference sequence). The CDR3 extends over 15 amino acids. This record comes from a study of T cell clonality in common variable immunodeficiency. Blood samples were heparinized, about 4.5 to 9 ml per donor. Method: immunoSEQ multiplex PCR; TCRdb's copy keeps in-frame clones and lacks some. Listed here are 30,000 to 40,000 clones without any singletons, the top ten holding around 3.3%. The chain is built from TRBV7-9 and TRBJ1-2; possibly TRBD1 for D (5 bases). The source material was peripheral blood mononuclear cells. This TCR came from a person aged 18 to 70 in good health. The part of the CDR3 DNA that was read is TGTGCCAGCAGCTTTCCAGCGGGACGTTACAATGAC. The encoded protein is CASSFPAGRYND. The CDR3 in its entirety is CASSFPAGRYNDYTF.